This is a list of T cell receptor beta chains from one sample in a study of shared clonotypes between healthy human individuals. This table comes from immunoSEQ multiplex PCR, and its TCRdb copy is limited to in-frame clones, with some not included. The data hold 2,500,000 or so clones, with roughly 92% observed a single time. Sequencing input: naive CD4+ T cells from PBMCs. These receptors originate from a man between 18 and 29 years old in good health. Some clones in this sample may be carry-over from other donors' samples. The CDR3 runs from the conserved cysteine through the conserved F or W. The D gene is left open where the match is weak. Part of the rows lack a size; the others show once, few, many or a class for expanded clones.

J,size,D,V,DNA,CDR3
TRBJ2-1,-,TRBD2,TRBV7-9,TGTGCCAGCAGCCCGCCGGGACTAGCGGGAGCCTCCTACAATGAGCAGTTCTTC,CASSPPGLAGASYNEQFF
TRBJ2-7,-,TRBD2,TRBV6-5,TGTGCCAGCAGGTCTAGCGGCTACGAGCAGTACTTC,CASRSSGYEQYF
TRBJ1-2,-,TRBD1,TRBV6-1,TGTGCCAGCAGGGGGTGGGACAGAGATAACTATGGCTACACCTTC,CASRGWDRDNYGYTF
TRBJ1-3,few,-,TRBV19,TGTGCCAGTAGTATGGCTGGGGAGGTTGGAAACACCATATATTTT,CASSMAGEVGNTIYF
TRBJ2-3,-,-,TRBV13,TGTGCCAGCAGCTTAATGGGGGGGCGCGACACAGATACGCAGTATTTT,CASSLMGGRDTDTQYF
TRBJ1-2,-,-,TRBV2,TGTGCCAGCAGTGCCCAAGAGGCCTACTATGGCTACACCTTC,CASSAQEAYYGYTF
TRBJ2-1,-,-,TRBV19,TGTGCCAGTAGTTTCGGCTTAAACTCCTACAATGAGCAGTTCTTC,CASSFGLNSYNEQFF
TRBJ2-7,once,-,TRBV5-1,TGCGCCAGCAGCTGGTCGAATCTTGGACTCGACTACGAGCAGTACTTC,CASSWSNLGLDYEQYF
TRBJ2-7,once,TRBD2,TRBV2,TGTGCCAGCAGTGAGTCTAGCGGGAGGGGAGAGCAGTACTTC,CASSESSGRGEQYF
TRBJ1-5,few,-,TRBV18,TGTGCCAGCTCACCTAGCAATCAGCCCCAGCATTTT,CASSPSNQPQHF
TRBJ2-7,-,TRBD2,TRBV28,TGTGCCAGCACCCAGGGTGGGGCTAGCGGTACCTACGAGCAGTACTTC,CASTQGGASGTYEQYF
TRBJ2-3,-,TRBD2,TRBV28,TGTGCCAGCAGTAGGGGACTAGCGGGAGCTCGGTATTTT,CASSRGLAGARYF
TRBJ1-1,-,-,TRBV5-1,TGCGCCAGCAGCTTGGTACCCACAGCTGGGGACACTGAAGCTTTCTTT,CASSLVPTAGDTEAFF
TRBJ2-2,-,-,TRBV28,TGTGCCAGCAGTAAGACTAGTTTCATCCCCGGGGAGCTGTTTTTT,CASSKTSFIPGELFF
TRBJ2-6,-,-,TRBV30,TGTGCCTGGAGTGTTGTTGGGGCCAACGTCCTGACTTTC,CAWSVVGANVLTF
TRBJ2-1,-,TRBD2,TRBV2,TGTGCCAGCAGCGCCGGACTAGCGGGAGCCTACAATGAGCAGTTCTTC,CASSAGLAGAYNEQFF
TRBJ2-3,-,-,TRBV30,TGTGCCTGGAGTCCACCAACAGATACGCAGTATTTT,CAWSPPTDTQYF
TRBJ1-2,-,TRBD1,TRBV6-6,TGTGCCAGCAGTCCACTAGACAGGGGAGGCGGCTACACCTTC,CASSPLDRGGGYTF
TRBJ2-3,-,-,TRBV2,TGTGCCAGCAAATCCGGTGTCACAGATACGCAGTATTTT,CASKSGVTDTQYF
TRBJ2-7,-,-,TRBV28,TGTGCCAGCAGTTTCTCCAGGAGCTCCTACGAGCAGTACTTC,CASSFSRSSYEQYF
TRBJ1-4,-,-,TRBV18,TGTGCCAGCTCACCACGGACAGAGAACTCCGAAAAACTGTTTTTT,CASSPRTENSEKLFF